Sequencing of this T cell receptor (beta chain) was carried out in a study of cytomegalovirus exposure and HLA in healthy donors. The wider study: Sequencing of about 179 million T cells in an earlier analysis found 95 million to 120 million unique TCR beta sequences.

Regarding the study as a whole: The later analysis indicated that the majority of CMV-associated TCR beta chains appeared HLA-restricted.

With respect to this clone: Its specificity is not known.

In the PCR, 60 Vbeta and 13 Jbeta primers were used. Data came from immunoSEQ multiplex PCR; TCRdb stores just in-frame clones and leaves some out. This table has 120,000 to 150,000 clones, over 60% appearing once. CDR3 length: 14 amino acids. V lost 5 bases to trimming and J lost 4 bases; unmatched junction nucleotides: 5. Germline V gene sequence: CDR1 SEHNR, CDR2 FQNEAQ (reference sequence). The TCR sequence derives from a woman aged 45-65 years in good health and CMV-seronegative. The chain couples TRBV7-9 to TRBJ1-3, with 7 bases aligning to TRBD1. Sample: PBMCs. This chain's CDR3 is CASSILTGGNTIYF. The DNA for the CDR3 is TGTGCCAGCAGCATATTGACAGGGGGAAACACCATATATTTT. Full variable domain (rest looked up from reference TRBV7-9 and TRBJ1-3): DTGVSQNPRHKITKRGQNVTFRCDPISEHNRLYWYRQTLGQGPEFLTYFQNEAQLEKSRLLSDRFSAERPKGSFSTLEIQRTEQGDSAMYLCASSILTGGNTIYFGEGSWLTVV.